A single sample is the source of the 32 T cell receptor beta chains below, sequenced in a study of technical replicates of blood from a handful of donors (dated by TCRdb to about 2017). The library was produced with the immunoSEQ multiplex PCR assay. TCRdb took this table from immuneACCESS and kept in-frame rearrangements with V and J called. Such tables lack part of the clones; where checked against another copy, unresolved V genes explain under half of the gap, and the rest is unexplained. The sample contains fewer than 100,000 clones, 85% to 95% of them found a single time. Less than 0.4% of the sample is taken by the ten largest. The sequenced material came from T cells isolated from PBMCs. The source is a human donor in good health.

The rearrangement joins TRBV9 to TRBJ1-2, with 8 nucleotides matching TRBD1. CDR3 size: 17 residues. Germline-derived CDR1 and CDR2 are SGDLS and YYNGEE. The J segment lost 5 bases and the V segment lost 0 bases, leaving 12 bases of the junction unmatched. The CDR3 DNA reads TGTGCCAGCAGCGTAGGAGGGGGAGGGACAGGTCTTTATGGCTACACCTTC. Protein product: CASSVGGGGTGLYGYTF. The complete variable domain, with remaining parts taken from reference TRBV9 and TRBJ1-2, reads DSGVTQTPKHLITATGQRVTLRCSPRSGDLSVYWYQQSLDQGLQFLIQYYNGEERAKGNILERFSAQQFPDLHSELNLSSLELGDSALYFCASSVGGGGTGLYGYTFGSGTRLTVV.

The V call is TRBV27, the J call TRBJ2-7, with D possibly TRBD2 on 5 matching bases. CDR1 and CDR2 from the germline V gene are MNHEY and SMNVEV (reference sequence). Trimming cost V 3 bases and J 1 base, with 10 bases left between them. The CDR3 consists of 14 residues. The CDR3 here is CASSFGGSSYEQYF. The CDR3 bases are TGTGCCAGCAGTTTTGGAGGTTCTTCCTACGAGCAGTACTTC.

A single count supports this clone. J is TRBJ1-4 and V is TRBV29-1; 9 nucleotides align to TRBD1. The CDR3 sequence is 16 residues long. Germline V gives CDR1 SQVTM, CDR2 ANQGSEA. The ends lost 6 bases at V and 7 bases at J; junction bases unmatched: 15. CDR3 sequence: CSVIGAGQGSGEKLFF. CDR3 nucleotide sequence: TGCAGCGTCATTGGAGCGGGACAGGGATCTGGTGAAAAACTGTTTTTT.

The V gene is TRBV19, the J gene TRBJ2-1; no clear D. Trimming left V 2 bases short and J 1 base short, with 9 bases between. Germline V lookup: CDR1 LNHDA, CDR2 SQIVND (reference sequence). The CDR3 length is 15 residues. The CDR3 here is CASSIIRLSYNEQFF. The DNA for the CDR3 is TGTGCCAGTAGTATAATCCGACTTTCCTACAATGAGCAGTTCTTC.

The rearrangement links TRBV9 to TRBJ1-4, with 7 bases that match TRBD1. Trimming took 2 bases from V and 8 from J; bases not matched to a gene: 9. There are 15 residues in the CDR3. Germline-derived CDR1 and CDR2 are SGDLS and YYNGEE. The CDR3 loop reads CASSVEGQTGEKLFF. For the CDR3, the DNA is TGTGCCAGCAGCGTCGAGGGACAGACGGGGGAAAAACTGTTTTTT. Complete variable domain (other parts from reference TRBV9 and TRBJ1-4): DSGVTQTPKHLITATGQRVTLRCSPRSGDLSVYWYQQSLDQGLQFLIQYYNGEERAKGNILERFSAQQFPDLHSELNLSSLELGDSALYFCASSVEGQTGEKLFFGSGTQLSVL.

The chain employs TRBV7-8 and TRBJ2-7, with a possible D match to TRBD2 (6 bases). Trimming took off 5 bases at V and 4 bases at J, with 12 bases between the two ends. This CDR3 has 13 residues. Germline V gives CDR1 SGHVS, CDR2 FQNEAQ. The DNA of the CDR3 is TGTGCCAGCAGCACCTCTAGCGAGTACGAGCAGTACTTC. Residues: CASSTSSEYEQYF.

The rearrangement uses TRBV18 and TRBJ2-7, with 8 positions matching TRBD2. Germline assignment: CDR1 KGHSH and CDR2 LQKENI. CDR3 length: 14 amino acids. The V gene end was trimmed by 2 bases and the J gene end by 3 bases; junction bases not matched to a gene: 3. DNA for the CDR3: TGTGCCAGCTCACCATCGGGAGGGGGCTACGAGCAGTACTTC. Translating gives CASSPSGGGYEQYF.

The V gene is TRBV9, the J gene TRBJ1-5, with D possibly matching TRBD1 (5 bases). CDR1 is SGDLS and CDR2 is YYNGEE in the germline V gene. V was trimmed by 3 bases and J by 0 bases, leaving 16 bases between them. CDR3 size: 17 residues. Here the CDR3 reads CASSAGTAGLSNQPQHF. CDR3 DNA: TGTGCCAGCAGCGCCGGAACGGCAGGGCTTAGCAATCAGCCCCAGCATTTT.

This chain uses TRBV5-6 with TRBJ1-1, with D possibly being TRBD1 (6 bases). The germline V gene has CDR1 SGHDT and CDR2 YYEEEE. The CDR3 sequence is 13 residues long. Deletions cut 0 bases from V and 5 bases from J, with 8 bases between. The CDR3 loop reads CASSLEGGTEAFF. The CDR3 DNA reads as TGTGCCAGCAGCTTGGAAGGGGGAACTGAAGCTTTCTTT.

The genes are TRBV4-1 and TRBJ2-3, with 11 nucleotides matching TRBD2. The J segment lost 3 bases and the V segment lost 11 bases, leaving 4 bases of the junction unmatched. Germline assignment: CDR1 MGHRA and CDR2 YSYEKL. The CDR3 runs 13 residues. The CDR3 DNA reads TGCGCCGTACTAGCGGGAGAAACAGATACGCAGTATTTT. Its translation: CAVLAGETDTQYF.

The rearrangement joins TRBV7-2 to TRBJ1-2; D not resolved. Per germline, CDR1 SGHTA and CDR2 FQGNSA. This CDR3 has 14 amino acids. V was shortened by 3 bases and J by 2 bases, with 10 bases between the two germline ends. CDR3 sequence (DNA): TGTGCCAGCAGCTTTTTGGTTCAGAACTATGGCTACACCTTC. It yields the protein CASSFLVQNYGYTF.

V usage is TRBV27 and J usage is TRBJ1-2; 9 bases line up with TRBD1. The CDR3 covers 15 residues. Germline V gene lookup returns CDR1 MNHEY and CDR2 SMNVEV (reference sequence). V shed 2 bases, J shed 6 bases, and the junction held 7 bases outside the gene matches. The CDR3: CASSLAIQGADGYTF. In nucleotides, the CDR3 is TGTGCCAGCAGTTTAGCGATACAGGGGGCGGATGGCTACACCTTC.

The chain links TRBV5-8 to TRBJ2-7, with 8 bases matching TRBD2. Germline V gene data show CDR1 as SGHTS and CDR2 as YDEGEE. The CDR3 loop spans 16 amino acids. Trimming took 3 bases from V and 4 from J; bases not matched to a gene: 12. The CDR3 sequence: CASSSRGGGRSYEQYF. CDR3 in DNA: TGTGCCAGCAGCTCCCGTGGGGGCGGGAGGTCTTACGAGCAGTACTTC.

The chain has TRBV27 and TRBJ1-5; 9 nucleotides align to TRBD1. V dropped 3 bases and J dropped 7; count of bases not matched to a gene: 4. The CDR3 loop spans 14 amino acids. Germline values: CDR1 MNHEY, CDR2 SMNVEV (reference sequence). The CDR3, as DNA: TGTGCCAGCAGTTTGGACAGGGGAGGGCAGCCCCAGCATTTT. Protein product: CASSLDRGGQPQHF.

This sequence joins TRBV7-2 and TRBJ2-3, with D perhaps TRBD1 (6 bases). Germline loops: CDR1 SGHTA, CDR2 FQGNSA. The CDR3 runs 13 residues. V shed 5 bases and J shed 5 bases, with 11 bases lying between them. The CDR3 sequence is CASSKQGRDTQYF. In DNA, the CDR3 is TGTGCCAGCAGCAAACAGGGTAGAGATACGCAGTATTTT.

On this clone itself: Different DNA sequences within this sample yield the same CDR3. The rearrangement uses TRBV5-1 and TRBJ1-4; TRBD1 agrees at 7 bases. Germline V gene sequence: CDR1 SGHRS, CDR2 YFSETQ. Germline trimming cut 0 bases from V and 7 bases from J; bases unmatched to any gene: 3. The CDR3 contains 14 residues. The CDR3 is CASSLGQGGEKLFF. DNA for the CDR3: TGCGCCAGCAGCTTGGGACAGGGTGGTGAAAAACTGTTTTTT. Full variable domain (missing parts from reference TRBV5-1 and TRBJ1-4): KAGVTQTPRYLIKTRGQQVTLSCSPISGHRSVSWYQQTPGQGLQFLFEYFSETQRNKGNFPGRFSGRQFSNSRSEMNVSTLELGDSALYLCASSLGQGGEKLFFGSGTQLSVL.

CDR3 in amino acids: CASRGQRASNQPQHF. For the CDR3, the DNA is TGTGCCAGCAGGGGACAGAGGGCTAGCAATCAGCCCCAGCATTTT. This chain connects TRBV6-1 to TRBJ1-5; TRBD1 matches 7 bases. Per the germline V gene, CDR1 is MNHNS and CDR2 is SASEGT. The CDR3 consists of 15 residues. Trimming cost V 6 bases and J 0 bases; bases outside gene matches: 5.

CDR3 DNA: TGTGCCAGCAGTGGCGAACGGTACCCCTACGAGCAGTACTTC. Encoded protein: CASSGERYPYEQYF. The chain carries TRBV6-1 and TRBJ2-7; D not resolved. V was cut by 4 bases and J by 2 bases, with 12 bases left in between. Looked up from germline, CDR1 is MNHNS and CDR2 is SASEGT. The CDR3 is made up of 14 amino acids.

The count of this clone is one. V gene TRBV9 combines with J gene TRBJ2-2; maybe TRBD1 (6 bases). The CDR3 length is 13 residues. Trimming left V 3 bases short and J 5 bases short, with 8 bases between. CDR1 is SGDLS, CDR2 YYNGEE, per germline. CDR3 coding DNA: TGTGCCAGCAGCGCCGGACAGACCGGGGAGCTGTTTTTT. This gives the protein CASSAGQTGELFF.

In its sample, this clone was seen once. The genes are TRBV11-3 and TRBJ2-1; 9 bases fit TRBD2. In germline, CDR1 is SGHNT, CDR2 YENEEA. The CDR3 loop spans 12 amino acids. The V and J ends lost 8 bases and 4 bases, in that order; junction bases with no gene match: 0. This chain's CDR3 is CASGLAYNEQFF. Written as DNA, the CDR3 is TGTGCCAGCGGACTAGCGTACAATGAGCAGTTCTTC.

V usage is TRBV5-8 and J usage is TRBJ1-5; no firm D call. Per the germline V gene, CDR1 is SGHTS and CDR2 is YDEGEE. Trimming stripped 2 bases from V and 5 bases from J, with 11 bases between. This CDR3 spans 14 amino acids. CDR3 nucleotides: TGTGCCAGCAGCTTAGACGCAACAGATCAGCCCCAGCATTTT. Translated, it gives CASSLDATDQPQHF. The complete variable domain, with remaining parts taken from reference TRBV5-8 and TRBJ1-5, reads EAGVTQSPTHLIKTRGQQATLRCSPISGHTSVYWYQQALGLGLQFLLWYDEGEERNRGNFPPRFSGRQFPNYSSELNVNALELEDSALYLCASSLDATDQPQHFGDGTRLSIL.

The CDR3 reads CSAGTGHLSGANVLTF. CDR3 sequence (DNA): TGCAGCGCCGGGACAGGACATCTCTCTGGGGCCAACGTCCTGACTTTC. This chain uses TRBV29-1 with TRBJ2-6; 8 bases agree with TRBD1. V lost 7 bases and J lost 0; bases outside the gene matches: 8. Germline lookup yields CDR1 SQVTM and CDR2 ANQGSEA. This CDR3 has 16 amino acids.

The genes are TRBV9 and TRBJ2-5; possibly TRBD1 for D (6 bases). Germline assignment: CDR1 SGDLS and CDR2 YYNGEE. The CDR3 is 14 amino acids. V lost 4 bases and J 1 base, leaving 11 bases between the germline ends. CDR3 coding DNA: TGTGCCAGCAGCCCCGAAGGGGGCCAAGAGACCCAGTACTTC. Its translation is CASSPEGGQETQYF. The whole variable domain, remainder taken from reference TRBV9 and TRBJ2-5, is DSGVTQTPKHLITATGQRVTLRCSPRSGDLSVYWYQQSLDQGLQFLIQYYNGEERAKGNILERFSAQQFPDLHSELNLSSLELGDSALYFCASSPEGGQETQYFGPGTRLLVL.

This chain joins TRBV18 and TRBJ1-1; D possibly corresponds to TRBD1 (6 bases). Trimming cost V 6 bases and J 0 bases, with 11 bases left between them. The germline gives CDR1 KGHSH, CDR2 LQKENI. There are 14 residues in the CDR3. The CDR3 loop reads CASSPGALNTEAFF. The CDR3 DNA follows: TGTGCCAGCTCCCCAGGGGCGCTGAACACTGAAGCTTTCTTT. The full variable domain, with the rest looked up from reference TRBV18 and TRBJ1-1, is NAGVMQNPRHLVRRRGQEARLRCSPMKGHSHVYWYRQLPEEGLKFMVYLQKENIIDESGMPKERFSAEFPKEGPSILRIQQVVRGDSAAYFCASSPGALNTEAFFGQGTRLTVV.

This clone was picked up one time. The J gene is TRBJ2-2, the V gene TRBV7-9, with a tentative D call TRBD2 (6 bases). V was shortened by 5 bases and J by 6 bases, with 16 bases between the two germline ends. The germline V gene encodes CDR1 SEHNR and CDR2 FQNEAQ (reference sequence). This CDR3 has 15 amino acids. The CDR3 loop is CASSAGSGVPGELFF. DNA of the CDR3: TGTGCCAGCAGCGCGGGATCGGGGGTCCCCGGGGAGCTGTTTTTT.

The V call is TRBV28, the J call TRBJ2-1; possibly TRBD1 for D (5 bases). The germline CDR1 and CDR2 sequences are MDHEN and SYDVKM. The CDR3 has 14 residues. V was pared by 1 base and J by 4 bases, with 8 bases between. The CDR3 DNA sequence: TGTGCCAGCAGTTTATTACAGGTATACAATGAGCAGTTCTTC. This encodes CASSLLQVYNEQFF.

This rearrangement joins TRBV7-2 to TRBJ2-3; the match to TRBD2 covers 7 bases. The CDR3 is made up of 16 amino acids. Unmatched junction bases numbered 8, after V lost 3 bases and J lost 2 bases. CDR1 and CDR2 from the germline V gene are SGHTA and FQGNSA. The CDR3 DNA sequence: TGTGCCAGCAGCTTCATCGGGACTACCAACACAGATACGCAGTATTTT. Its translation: CASSFIGTTNTDTQYF. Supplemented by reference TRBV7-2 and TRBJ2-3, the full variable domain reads GAGVSQSPSNKVTEKGKDVELRCDPISGHTALYWYRQSLGQGLEFLIYFQGNSAPDKSGLPSDRFSAERTGGSVSTLTIQRTQQEDSAVYLCASSFIGTTNTDTQYFGPGTRLTVL.

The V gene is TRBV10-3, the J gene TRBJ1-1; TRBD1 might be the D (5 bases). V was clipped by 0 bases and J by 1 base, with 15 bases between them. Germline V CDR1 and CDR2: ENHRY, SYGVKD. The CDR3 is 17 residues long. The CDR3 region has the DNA TGTGCCATCAGTGAGTCAGGTCAGGGACTCTCGAACACTGAAGCTTTCTTT. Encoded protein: CAISESGQGLSNTEAFF.

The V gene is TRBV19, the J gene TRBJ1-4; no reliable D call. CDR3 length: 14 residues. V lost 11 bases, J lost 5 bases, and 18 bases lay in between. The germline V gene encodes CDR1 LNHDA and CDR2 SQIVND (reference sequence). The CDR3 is CASQRESLNEKLFF. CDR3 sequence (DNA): TGTGCCTCCCAGAGGGAGAGTTTGAATGAAAAACTGTTTTTT.

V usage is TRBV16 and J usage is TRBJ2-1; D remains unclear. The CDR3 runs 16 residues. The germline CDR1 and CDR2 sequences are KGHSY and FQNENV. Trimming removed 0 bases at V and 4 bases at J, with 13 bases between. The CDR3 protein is CASSQSTVPLYNEQFF. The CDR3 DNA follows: TGTGCCAGCAGCCAATCCACAGTGCCTCTGTACAATGAGCAGTTCTTC. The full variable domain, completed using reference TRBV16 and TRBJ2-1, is GEEVAQTPKHLVRGEGQKAKLYCAPIKGHSYVFWYQQVLKNEFKFLISFQNENVFDETGMPKERFSAKCLPNSPCSLEIQATKLEDSAVYFCASSQSTVPLYNEQFFGPGTRLTVL.

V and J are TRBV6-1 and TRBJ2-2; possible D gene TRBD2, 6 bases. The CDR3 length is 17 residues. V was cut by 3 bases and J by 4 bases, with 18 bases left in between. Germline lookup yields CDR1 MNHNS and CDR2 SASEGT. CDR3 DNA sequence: TGTGCCAGCAGTGACAAGGGACGGGGAGGTGTCACCGGGGAGCTGTTTTTT. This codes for CASSDKGRGGVTGELFF.

The chain's CDR3 is CASSRLAGASYNEQFF. DNA of the CDR3: TGTGCCAGCAGCCGACTAGCGGGAGCATCCTACAATGAGCAGTTCTTC. V gene TRBV7-2 combines with J gene TRBJ2-1, with 12 bases matching TRBD2. Germline lookup yields CDR1 SGHTA and CDR2 FQGNSA. With V trimmed by 5 bases and J by 1 base, 3 bases remained unmatched. This CDR3 has 16 residues.